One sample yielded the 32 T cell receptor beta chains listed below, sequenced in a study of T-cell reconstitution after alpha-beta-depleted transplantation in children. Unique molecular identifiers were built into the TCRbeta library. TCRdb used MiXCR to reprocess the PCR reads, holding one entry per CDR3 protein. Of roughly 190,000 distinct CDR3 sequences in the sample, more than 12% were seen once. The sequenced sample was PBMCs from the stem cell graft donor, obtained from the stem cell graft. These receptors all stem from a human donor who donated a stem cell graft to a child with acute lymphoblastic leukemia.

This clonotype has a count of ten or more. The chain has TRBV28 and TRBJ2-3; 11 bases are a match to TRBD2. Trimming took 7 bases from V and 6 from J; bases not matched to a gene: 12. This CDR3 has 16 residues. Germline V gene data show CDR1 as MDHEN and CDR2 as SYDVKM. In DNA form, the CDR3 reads TGTGCCAGCACCCCCGGGCTAGCGGGAGGATGGGATACGCAGTATTTT. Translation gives CASTPGLAGGWDTQYF.

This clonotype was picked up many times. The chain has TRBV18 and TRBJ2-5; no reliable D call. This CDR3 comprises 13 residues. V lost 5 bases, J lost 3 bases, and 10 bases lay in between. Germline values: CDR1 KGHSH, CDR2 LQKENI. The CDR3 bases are TGTGCCAGCTCAGCGTCGTCCAAAGAGACCCAGTACTTC. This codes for CASSASSKETQYF.

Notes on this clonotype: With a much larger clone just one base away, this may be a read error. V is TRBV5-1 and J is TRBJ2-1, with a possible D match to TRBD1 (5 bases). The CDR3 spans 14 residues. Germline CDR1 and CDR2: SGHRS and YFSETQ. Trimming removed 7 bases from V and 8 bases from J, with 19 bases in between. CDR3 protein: CASGHGGGEDEQFF. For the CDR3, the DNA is TGCGCCAGCGGACACGGCGGCGGAGAGGATGAGCAGTTCTTC.

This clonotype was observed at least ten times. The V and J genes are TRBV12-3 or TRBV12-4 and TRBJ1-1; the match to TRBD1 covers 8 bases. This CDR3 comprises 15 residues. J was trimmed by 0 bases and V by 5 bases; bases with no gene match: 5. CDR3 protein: CASSHRGQVNTEAFF. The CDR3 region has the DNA TGTGCCAGCAGTCACCGGGGACAGGTGAACACTGAAGCTTTCTTT.

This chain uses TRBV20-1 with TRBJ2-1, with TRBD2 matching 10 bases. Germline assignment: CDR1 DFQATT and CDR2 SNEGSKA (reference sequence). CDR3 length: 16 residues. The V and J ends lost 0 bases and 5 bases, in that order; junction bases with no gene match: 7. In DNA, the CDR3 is TGCAGTGCTAGAGATCGGGGGCTAGCGGGAGACAATGAGCAGTTCTTC. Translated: CSARDRGLAGDNEQFF.

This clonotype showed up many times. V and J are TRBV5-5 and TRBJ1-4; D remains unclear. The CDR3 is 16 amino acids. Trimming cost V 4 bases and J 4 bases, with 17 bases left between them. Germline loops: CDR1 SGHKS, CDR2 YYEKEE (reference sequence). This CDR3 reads CASSADPIGVNEKLFF. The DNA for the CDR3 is TGTGCCAGCAGCGCGGACCCGATTGGGGTTAATGAAAAACTGTTTTTT. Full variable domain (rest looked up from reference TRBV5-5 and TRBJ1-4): DAGVTQSPTHLIKTRGQQVTLRCSPISGHKSVSWYQQVLGQGPQFIFQYYEKEERGRGNFPDRFSARQFPNYSSELNVNALLLGDSALYLCASSADPIGVNEKLFFGSGTQLSVL.

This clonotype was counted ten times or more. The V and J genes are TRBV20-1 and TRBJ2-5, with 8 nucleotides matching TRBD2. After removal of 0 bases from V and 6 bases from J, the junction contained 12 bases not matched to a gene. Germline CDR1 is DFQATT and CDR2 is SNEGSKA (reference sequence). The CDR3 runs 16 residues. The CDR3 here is CSARDNGKAGVQTQYF. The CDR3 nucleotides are TGCAGTGCTAGAGATAACGGGAAAGCGGGAGTTCAGACCCAGTACTTC.

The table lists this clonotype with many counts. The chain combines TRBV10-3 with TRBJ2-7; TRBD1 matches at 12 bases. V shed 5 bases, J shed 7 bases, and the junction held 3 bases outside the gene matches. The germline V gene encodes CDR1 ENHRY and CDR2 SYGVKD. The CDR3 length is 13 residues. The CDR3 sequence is CAISRDRGREQYF. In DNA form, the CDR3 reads TGTGCCATCAGTAGGGACAGGGGGCGTGAGCAGTACTTC.

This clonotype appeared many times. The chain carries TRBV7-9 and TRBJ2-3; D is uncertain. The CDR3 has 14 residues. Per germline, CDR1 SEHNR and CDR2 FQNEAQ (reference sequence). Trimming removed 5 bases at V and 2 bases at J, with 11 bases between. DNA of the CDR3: TGTGCCAGCAGCCCAAGGGCCAACACAGATACGCAGTATTTT. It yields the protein CASSPRANTDTQYF. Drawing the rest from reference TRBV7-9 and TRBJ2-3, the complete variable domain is DTGVSQNPRHKITKRGQNVTFRCDPISEHNRLYWYRQTLGQGPEFLTYFQNEAQLEKSRLLSDRFSAERPKGSFSTLEIQRTEQGDSAMYLCASSPRANTDTQYFGPGTRLTVL.

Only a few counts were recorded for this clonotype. This CDR3 reads CASSLGQVSGNTIYF. The CDR3 nucleotides are TGCGCCAGCAGCTTGGGGCAGGTCTCTGGAAACACCATATATTTT. The genes are TRBV5-1 and TRBJ1-3; unclear D gene. This CDR3 contains 15 residues. CDR1 is SGHRS, CDR2 YFSETQ, per germline. Trimming took 0 bases from V and 0 from J, leaving 7 bases between them.

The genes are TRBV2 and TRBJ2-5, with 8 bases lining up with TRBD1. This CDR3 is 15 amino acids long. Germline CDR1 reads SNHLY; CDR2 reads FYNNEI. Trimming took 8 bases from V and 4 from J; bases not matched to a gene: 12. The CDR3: CASARDQGARETQYF. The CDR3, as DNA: TGTGCCAGCGCCCGGGACCAGGGGGCGCGAGAGACCCAGTACTTC.

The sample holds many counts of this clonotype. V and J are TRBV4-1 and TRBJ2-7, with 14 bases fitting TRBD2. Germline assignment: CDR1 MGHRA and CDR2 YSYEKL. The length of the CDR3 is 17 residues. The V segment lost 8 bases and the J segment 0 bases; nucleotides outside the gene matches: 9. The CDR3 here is CASGKGLAGGPSYEQYF. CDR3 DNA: TGCGCCAGCGGAAAAGGACTAGCGGGAGGACCCTCCTACGAGCAGTACTTC.

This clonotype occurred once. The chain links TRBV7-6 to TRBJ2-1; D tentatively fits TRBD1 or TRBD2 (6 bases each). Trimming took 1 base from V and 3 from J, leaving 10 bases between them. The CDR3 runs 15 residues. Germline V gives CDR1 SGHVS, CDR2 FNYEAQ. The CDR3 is CASSLEQGLYNEQFF. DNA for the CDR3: TGTGCCAGCAGCTTAGAACAGGGACTCTACAATGAGCAGTTCTTC.

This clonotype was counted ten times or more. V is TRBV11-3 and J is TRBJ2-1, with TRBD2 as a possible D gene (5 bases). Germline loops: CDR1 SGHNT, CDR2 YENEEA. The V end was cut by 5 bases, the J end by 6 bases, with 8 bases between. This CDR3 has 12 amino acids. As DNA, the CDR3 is TGTGCCAGCAGCCTTCTAGCCAATGAGCAGTTCTTC. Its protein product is CASSLLANEQFF.

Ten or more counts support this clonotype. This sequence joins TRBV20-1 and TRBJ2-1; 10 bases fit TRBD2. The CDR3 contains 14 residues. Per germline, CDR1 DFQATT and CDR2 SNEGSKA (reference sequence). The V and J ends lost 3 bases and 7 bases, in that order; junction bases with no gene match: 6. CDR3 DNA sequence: TGCAGTGCTAGTGGGGCTAGCGGGAGTAATGAGCAGTTCTTC. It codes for CSASGASGSNEQFF.

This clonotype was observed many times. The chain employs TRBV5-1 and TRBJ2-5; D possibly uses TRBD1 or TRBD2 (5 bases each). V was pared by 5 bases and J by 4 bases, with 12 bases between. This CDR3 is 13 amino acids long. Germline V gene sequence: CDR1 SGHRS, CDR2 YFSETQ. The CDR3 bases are TGCGCCAGCAGGGAGGCGAGGGGAGAGACCCAGTACTTC. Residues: CASREARGETQYF.

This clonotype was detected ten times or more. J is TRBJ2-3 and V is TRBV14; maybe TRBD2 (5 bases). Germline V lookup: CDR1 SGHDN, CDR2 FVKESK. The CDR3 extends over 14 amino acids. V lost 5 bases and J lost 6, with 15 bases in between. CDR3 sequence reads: CASSFGLTFDTQYF. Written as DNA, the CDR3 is TGTGCCAGCAGCTTCGGACTTACTTTCGATACGCAGTATTTT.

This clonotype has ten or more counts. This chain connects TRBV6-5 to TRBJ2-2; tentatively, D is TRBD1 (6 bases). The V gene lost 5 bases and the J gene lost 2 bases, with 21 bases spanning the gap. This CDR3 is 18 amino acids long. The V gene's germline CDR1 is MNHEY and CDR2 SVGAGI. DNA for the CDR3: TGTGCCAGCAGTCCCGATGGCCCGGGACACACCAACACCGGGGAGCTGTTTTTT. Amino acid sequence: CASSPDGPGHTNTGELFF.

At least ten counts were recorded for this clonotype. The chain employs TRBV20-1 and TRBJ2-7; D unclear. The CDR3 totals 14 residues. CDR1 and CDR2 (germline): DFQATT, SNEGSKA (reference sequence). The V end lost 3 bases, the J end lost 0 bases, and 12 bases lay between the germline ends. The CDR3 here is CSASAATNSYEQYF. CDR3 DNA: TGCAGTGCTAGCGCAGCAACGAACTCCTACGAGCAGTACTTC.

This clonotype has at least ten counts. The CDR3 DNA sequence: TGCGCCAGCAGCTTGGTTGCGGGGATCAACACAGATACGCAGTATTTT. It encodes CASSLVAGINTDTQYF. The V gene is TRBV5-1, the J gene TRBJ2-3; possibly TRBD2 for D (6 bases). Trimming left V 0 bases short and J 2 bases short, with 13 bases between. In germline, CDR1 is SGHRS, CDR2 YFSETQ. The CDR3 loop spans 16 amino acids.

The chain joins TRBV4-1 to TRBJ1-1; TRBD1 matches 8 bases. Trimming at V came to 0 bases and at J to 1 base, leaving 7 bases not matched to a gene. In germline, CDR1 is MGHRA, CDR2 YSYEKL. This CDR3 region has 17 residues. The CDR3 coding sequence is TGCGCCAGCAGCCAAGATACCAGGGGGCCAAGGAACACTGAAGCTTTCTTT. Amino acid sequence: CASSQDTRGPRNTEAFF.

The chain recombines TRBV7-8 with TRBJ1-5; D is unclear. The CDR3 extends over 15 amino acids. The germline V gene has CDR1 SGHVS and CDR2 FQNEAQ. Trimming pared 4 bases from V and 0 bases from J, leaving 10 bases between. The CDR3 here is CASSYIRSSNQPQHF. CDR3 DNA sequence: TGTGCCAGCAGCTATATACGGAGTAGCAATCAGCCCCAGCATTTT. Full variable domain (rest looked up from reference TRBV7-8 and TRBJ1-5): GAGVSQSPRYKVAKRGQDVALRCDPISGHVSLFWYQQALGQGPEFLTYFQNEAQLDKSGLPSDRFFAERPEGSVSTLKIQRTQQEDSAVYLCASSYIRSSNQPQHFGDGTRLSIL.

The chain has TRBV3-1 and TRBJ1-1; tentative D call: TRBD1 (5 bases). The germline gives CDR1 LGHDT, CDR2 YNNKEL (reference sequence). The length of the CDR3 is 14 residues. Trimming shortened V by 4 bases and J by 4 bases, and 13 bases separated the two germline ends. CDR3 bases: TGTGCCAGCAGCCCGTTCAGGGTTTCCACTGAAGCTTTCTTT. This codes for CASSPFRVSTEAFF.

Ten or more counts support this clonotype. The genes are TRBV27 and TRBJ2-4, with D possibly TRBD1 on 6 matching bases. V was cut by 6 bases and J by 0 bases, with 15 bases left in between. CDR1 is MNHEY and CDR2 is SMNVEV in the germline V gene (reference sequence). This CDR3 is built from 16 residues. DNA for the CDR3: TGTGCCAGCAGCCTCAGGGGCCTATTAGCCAAAAACATTCAGTACTTC. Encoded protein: CASSLRGLLAKNIQYF.

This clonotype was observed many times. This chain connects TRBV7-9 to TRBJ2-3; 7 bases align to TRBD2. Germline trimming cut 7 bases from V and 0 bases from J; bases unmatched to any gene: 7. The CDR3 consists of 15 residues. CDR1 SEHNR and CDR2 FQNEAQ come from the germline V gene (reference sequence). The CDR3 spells CASTLSGRSTDTQYF. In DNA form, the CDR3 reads TGTGCCAGCACCCTTAGCGGGCGGAGCACAGATACGCAGTATTTT.

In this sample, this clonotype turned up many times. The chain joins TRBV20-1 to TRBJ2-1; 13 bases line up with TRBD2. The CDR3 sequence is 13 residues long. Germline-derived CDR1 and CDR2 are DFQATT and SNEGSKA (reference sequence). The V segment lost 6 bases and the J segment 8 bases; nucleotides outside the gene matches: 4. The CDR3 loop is CSAGLAGVDEQFF. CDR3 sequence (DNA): TGCAGTGCAGGACTAGCGGGAGTCGATGAGCAGTTCTTC.

The CDR3 sequence is CASSGADSTDTQYF. The CDR3, as DNA: TGCGCCAGCAGCGGGGCAGACAGCACAGATACGCAGTATTTT. The V call is TRBV5-1, the J call TRBJ2-3; tentative D call: TRBD1 (5 bases). Deletions cut 4 bases from V and 0 bases from J, with 9 bases between. Per the germline V gene, CDR1 is SGHRS and CDR2 is YFSETQ. The CDR3 has 14 residues.

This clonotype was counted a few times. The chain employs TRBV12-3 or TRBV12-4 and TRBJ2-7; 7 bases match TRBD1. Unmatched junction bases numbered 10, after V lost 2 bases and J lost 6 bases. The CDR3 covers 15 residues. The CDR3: CASSLYRQGEREQYF. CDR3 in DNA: TGTGCCAGCAGTTTATACCGGCAGGGGGAACGCGAGCAGTACTTC.

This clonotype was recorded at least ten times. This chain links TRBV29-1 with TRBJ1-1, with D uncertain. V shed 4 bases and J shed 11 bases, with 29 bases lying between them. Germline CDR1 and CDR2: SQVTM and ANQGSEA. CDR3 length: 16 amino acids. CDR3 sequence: CSVGPVGEATAVTAFF. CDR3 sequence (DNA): TGCAGCGTTGGCCCTGTTGGGGAGGCCACCGCCGTTACGGCTTTCTTT.

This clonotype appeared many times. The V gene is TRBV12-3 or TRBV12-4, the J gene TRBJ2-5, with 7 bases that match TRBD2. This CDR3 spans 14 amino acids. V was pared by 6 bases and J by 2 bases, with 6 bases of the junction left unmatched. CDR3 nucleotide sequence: TGTGCCAGCAGCAAAACGCGGGGGCAAGAGACCCAGTACTTC. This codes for CASSKTRGQETQYF.

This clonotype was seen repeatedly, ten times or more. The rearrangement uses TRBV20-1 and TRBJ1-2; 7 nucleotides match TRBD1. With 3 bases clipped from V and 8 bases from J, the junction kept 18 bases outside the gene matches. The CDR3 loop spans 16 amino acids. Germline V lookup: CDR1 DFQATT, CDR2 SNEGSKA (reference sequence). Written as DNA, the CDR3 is TGCAGTGCTAGGGCGCCGGGGAGGGGGCGCTTTGAGGGCTACACCTTC. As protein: CSARAPGRGRFEGYTF.

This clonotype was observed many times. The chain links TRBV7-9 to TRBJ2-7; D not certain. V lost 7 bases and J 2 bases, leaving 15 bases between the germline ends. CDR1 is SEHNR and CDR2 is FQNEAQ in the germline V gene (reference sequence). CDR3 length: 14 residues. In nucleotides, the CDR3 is TGTGCCAGCACTCCCGATGGCAGAGCCTACGAGCAGTACTTC. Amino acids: CASTPDGRAYEQYF.